This TCR beta chain stems from a study of shared clonotypes between healthy human individuals (TCRdb year 2020). Some background on the complete study: The cohort comprised a couple of women and three men aged 18 to 49 years. Different laboratories and diverse techniques were used to prepare libraries and sequence TCR repertoires, to increase sequencing depth and limit assay-specific biases. For each donor, three plates each were used for CD4 naive and CD4 memory, two plates were used for CD8 naive, and one plate was used for CD8 memory. Leukapheresis yielded between about 0.94 and 8.9 billion PBMCs per donor. To estimate repertoire size and how much clonotype sharing occurs between individuals, the study deeply sequenced the blood TCR repertoires of 4 to 6 healthy adults. Study-wide conclusions, independent of this receptor: Naive subsets generally had larger estimated clonotype richness than memory subsets did. Sampling was limited to blood, and TCR repertoires in tissue likely differ from TCR repertoires in blood. Clonotypes shared by all four sorted-subset donors showed higher generation probabilities than non-shared clonotypes. The genetic and exposure-history diversity represented was limited by the small number of donors. Pairwise subsampling led to the expectation that sequencing depth would affect the degree of clonotype sharing among donors. Incomplete sequencing was indicated by rarefaction of sorted-subset datasets, despite the large sequencing depth. Roughly 5% of naive CD4, 3.5% of naive CD8, about 2.4% of memory CD4, and approximately 0.4% of memory CD8 clonotypes were shared across a few donors.

V lost 0 bases and J lost 9 bases; the stretch between them is 13 bases long. The CDR3 contains 14 residues, cysteine and phenylalanine counted. CDR3 DNA is the only sequence kept; it has 42 bases, read in frame from the first base. CDR1 and CDR2 are drawn from the germline V gene: SGHRS, YFSETQ. TCR CDR3 regions were amplified from genomic DNA by multiplex PCR using the deep immunoSEQ assay. Genomic DNA extracted from each cell subset was distributed evenly over all wells of several immunoSEQ 96-well plates, and each plate served as one replicate. For sorted subsets, about 200 ng genomic DNA, equal to 30,000 or so T cell genomes, was loaded into each replicate PCR. Purified libraries were measured with a Qubit 3.0 fluorometer, size-checked on a Bioanalyzer 2100, and measured again with the KAPA Library Quantification kit. Every immunoSEQ 96-well plate was sequenced on a dedicated single-read 150-cycle Illumina NextSeq 550 flow cell. As for the original processing: Because only junctional sequences without quality scores were contained in the immunoSEQ output, filtering matching that applied to full-length reads could not be performed. Sequences were annotated with PyIR, a Python wrapper for IgBLAST v1.9, and V/J genes and CDR3 were assigned using IMGT germline references. Reads were removed for weak V/J assignments (E-value above 1e-6), missing CDR3, stop codons, out-of-frame junctions, or ambiguous translated residues. V3J clonotypes were defined by identical inferred V gene, J gene, and CDR3 amino acid sequence. Percentage overlap between repertoires was computed as shared unique clonotypes divided by the size of the smaller repertoire. Repertoire richness was assessed with RTK rarefaction, the Chao1 estimator, and Recon v2.1 estimates of unobserved clonotypes. For all TCRbeta clonotypes obtained by the gDNA method from four donors, generation probabilities were computed with OLGA. TCRdb limited this immuneACCESS table to in-frame rearrangements with V and J called. A share of clones is missing; checked studies link under half to unresolved V genes, and the rest is unexplained. Clone size and V and J calls were adopted from that table, with D and trimming inferred from the DNA. The sample table holds 2 million to 2.5 million clones, of which around 95% were seen once. The top ten constitute roughly 0.13% of the sample.

With regard to this clone: The clone's antigen remains unknown. No base quality information exists; no much larger clone differs at one position.

The donors were healthy, HIV-negative adults who had no recently reported acute infections or vaccinations. Only Caucasian adults living in Nashville, Tennessee, USA were represented among the donors. CD4+ T cells were enriched by magnetic negative selection, after which naive cells were positively selected on CD45RA and the negative fraction was taken as the memory subset. Blood was collected by leukapheresis, and PBMCs were isolated by Ficoll-Histopaque density gradient centrifugation and then cryopreserved in liquid nitrogen vapor phase. Purity and quantity of every magnetically sorted T cell population were checked by analytical flow cytometry. Each sorted fraction had its genomic DNA isolated and then quantified by UV absorbance on a Nanodrop 2000c.

This chain is built from TRBV5-1 and TRBJ2-1; a tentative D call is TRBD1 (6 bases match). The TCR was taken from a man between 18 and 35 years old in good health. Sequenced input: naive CD4+ T cells sorted from blood. This specimen's cell subset or site label, interpreted: CD45RA+ positively selected. The DNA reads TGCGCCAGCAGCTTGGCTTTGGGGGCGACTGAGCAGTTCTTC. This gives the protein CASSLALGATEQFF.